Reported below is one T cell receptor beta chain. Antigen specificity is unknown. Germline V gives CDR1 GTSNPN, CDR2 SVGIG (reference sequence). V was trimmed by 2 bases and J by 7 bases, leaving 15 bases between them. The CDR3 contains 13 residues. The study ran its PCR with 60 Vbeta and 13 Jbeta primers. Assay used: immunoSEQ multiplex PCR; TCRdb lists only in-frame clones, some missing. The sample carries some 83,000 clones, 70% to 75% recorded once. This specimen comes from a study of cytomegalovirus exposure and HLA in healthy donors. Study-wide results and limits: In a later analysis, a missense DCLRE1C variant was linked to TCR beta V- and J-gene trimming.

There were likely unrecorded immune exposures, though donors were nominally healthy when sampled. Sequencing was carried out using PBMCs. The chain carries TRBV30 and TRBJ2-7; D perhaps matches TRBD1 (6 bases). The clonotype originates from a man between 60 and 75 years old in good health and CMV-seronegative. In DNA, the CDR3 is TGTGCCTGGAGTCGTACAGGGTTTATGGAGCAGTACTTC. It specifies CAWSRTGFMEQYF. Full variable domain (missing parts from reference TRBV30 and TRBJ2-7): SQTIHQWPATLVQPVGSPLSLECTVEGTSNPNLYWYRQAAGRGLQLLFYSVGIGQISSEVPQNLSASRPQDRQFILSSKKLLLSDSGFYLCAWSRTGFMEQYFGPGTRLTVT.